The T cell receptor (beta chain) described here comes from a study of blood T cell repertoires in COVID-19. Germline trimming cut 1 base from V and 0 bases from J; bases unmatched to any gene: 4. Germline CDR1 is KGHSH and CDR2 is LQKENI. This CDR3 comprises 16 residues. Original analysis: Using reference gene primer amplification, nucleated cell counts were estimated. The method was immunoSEQ multiplex PCR; TCRdb's version includes in-frame clones alone and lacks a portion of them. V and J calls and clone size come straight from that table; D and trimming were deduced from the DNA. The sample has 150,000 to 200,000 clones, about 87% seen once; the top ten hold around 24%.

Sequenced sample: peripheral blood. V gene TRBV18 combines with J gene TRBJ2-3; 7 nucleotides match TRBD1. The clonotype was recovered from a man between 60 and 70 years old with acute or convalescent COVID-19. The CDR3 DNA is TGTGCCAGCTCACCACGACGACAGGGAAGCACAGATACGCAGTATTTT. Protein product: CASSPRRQGSTDTQYF.